This T cell receptor beta chain was identified during a study of cytomegalovirus exposure and HLA in healthy donors. 13 Jbeta primers and 60 Vbeta primers were used for the PCR. Some clones are missing from TCRdb's copy, which holds only in-frame ones; the method was immunoSEQ multiplex PCR. The table has about 190,000 clones, around 81% seen once; the top ten hold approximately 2%. The CDR3 is 18 amino acids. Losses at the gene ends were 1 base for V and 4 bases for J; bases not matched to a gene: 9. Germline V gene lookup returns CDR1 SGHAT and CDR2 FQNNGV. J is TRBJ1-4 and V is TRBV11-2, with 10 positions matching TRBD1. The source is a man in his late teens or twenties in good health and CMV-seronegative. The specimen was PBMCs. CDR3 coding DNA: TGTGCCAGCAGCTTAGCCCGGATGACAGGGGGCCGTAATGAAAAACTGTTTTTT. It yields the protein CASSLARMTGGRNEKLFF.